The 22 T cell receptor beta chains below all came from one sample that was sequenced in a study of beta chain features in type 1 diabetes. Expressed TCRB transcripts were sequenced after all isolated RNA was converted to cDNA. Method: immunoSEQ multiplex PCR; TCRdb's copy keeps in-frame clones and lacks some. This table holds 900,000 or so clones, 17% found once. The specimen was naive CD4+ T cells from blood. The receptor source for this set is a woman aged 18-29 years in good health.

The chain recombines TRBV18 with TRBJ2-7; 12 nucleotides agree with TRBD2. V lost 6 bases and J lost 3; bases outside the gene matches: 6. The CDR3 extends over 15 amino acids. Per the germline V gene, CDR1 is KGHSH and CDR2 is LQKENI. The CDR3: CASSRGLAGSYEQYF. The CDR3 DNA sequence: TGTGCCAGCTCGCGAGGACTAGCGGGAAGCTACGAGCAGTACTTC.

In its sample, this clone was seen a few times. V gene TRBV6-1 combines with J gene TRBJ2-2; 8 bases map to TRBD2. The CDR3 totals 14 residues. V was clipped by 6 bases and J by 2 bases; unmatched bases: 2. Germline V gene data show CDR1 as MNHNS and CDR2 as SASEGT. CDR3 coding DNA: TGTGCCAGCAGAGGACTAGCAAACACCGGGGAGCTGTTTTTT. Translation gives CASRGLANTGELFF.

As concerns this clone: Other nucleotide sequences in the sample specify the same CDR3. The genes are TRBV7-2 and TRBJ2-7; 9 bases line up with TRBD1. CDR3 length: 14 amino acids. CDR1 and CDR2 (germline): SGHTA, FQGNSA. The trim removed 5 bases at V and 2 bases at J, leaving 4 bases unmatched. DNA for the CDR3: TGTGCCAGCAGCGGAAGGACAGGGGCCTACGAGCAGTACTTC. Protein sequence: CASSGRTGAYEQYF.

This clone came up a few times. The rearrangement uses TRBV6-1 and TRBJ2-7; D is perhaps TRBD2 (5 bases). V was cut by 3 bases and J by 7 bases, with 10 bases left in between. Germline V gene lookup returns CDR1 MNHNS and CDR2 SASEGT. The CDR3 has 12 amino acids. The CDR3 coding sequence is TGTGCCAGCAGTGAGTCTAGCTTTGAGCAGTACTTC. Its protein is CASSESSFEQYF.

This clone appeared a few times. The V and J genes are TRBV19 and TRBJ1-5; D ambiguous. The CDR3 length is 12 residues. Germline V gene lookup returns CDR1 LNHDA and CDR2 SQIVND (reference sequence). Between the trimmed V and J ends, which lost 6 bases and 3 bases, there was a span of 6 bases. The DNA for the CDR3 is TGTGCCAGTAGGGGTCACAATCAGCCCCAGCATTTT. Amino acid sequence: CASRGHNQPQHF.

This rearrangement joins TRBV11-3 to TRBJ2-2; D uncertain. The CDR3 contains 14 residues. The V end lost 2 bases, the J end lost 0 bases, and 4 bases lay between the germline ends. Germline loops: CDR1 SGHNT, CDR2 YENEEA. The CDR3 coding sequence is TGTGCCAGCAGCTTATCGGCGAACACCGGGGAGCTGTTTTTT. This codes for CASSLSANTGELFF.

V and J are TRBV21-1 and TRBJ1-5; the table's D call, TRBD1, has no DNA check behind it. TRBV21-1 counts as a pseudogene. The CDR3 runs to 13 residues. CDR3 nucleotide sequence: TGTGCCAGCAGACGACAGGCCAATCAGCCCCAGCATTTT. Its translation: CASRRQANQPQHF.

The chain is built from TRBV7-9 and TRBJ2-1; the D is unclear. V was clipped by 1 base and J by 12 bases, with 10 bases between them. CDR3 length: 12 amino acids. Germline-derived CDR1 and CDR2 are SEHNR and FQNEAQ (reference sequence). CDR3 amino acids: CASSLGLGGQFF. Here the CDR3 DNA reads TGTGCCAGCAGCTTAGGTCTCGGTGGGCAGTTCTTC.

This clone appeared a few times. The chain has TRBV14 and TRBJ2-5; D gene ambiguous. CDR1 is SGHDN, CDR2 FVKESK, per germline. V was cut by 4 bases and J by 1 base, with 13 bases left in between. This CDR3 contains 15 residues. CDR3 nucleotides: TGTGCCAGCAGCCGGCACCCGGCAATCCAAGAGACCCAGTACTTC. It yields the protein CASSRHPAIQETQYF. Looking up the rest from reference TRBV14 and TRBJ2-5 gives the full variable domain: EAGVTQFPSHSVIEKGQTVTLRCDPISGHDNLYWYRRVMGKEIKFLLHFVKESKQDESGMPNNRFLAERTGGTYSTLKVQPAELEDSGVYFCASSRHPAIQETQYFGPGTRLLVL.

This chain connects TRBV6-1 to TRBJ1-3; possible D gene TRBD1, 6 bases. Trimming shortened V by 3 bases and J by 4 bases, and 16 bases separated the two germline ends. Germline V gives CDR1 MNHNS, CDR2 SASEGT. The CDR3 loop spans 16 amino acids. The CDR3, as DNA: TGTGCCAGCAGTGACGCTCACAGGGCCAGAGGAAACACCATATATTTT. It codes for CASSDAHRARGNTIYF.

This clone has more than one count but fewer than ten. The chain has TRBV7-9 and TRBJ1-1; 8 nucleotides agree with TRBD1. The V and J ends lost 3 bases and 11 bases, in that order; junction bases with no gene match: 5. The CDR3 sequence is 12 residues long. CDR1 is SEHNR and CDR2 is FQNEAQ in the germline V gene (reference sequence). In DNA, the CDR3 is TGTGCCAGCAGCTTTCCCGGGACAGGCGCTTTCTTT. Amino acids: CASSFPGTGAFF. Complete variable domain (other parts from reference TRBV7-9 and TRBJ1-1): DTGVSQNPRHKITKRGQNVTFRCDPISEHNRLYWYRQTLGQGPEFLTYFQNEAQLEKSRLLSDRFSAERPKGSFSTLEIQRTEQGDSAMYLCASSFPGTGAFFGQGTRLTVV.

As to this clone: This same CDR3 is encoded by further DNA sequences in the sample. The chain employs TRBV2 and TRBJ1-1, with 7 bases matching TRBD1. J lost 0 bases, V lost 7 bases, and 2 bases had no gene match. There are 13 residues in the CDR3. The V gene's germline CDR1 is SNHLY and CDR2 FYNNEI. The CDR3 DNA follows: TGTGCCAGCACGGGACAGATGAACACTGAAGCTTTCTTT. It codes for CASTGQMNTEAFF.

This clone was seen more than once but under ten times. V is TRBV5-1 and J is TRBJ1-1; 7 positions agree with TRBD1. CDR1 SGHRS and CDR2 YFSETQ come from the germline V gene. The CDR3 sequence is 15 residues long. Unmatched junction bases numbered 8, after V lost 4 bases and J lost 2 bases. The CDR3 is CASSRNRDRNTEAFF. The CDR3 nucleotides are TGCGCCAGCAGCCGGAACCGGGACAGAAACACTGAAGCTTTCTTT.

The CDR3 protein is CASSVITGELFF. For the CDR3, the DNA is TGTGCCAGCAGCGTAATCACCGGGGAGCTGTTTTTT. The chain uses TRBV9 and TRBJ2-2; D is unclear. This CDR3 contains 12 residues. Germline-derived CDR1 and CDR2 are SGDLS and YYNGEE. The germline V and J ends were trimmed by 1 base and 4 bases, with 2 bases remaining between them.

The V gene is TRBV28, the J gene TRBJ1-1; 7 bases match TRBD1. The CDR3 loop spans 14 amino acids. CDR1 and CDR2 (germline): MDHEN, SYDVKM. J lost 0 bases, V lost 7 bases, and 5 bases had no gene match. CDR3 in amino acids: CASNLGTVNTEAFF. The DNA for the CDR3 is TGTGCCAGCAATCTTGGGACAGTGAACACTGAAGCTTTCTTT.

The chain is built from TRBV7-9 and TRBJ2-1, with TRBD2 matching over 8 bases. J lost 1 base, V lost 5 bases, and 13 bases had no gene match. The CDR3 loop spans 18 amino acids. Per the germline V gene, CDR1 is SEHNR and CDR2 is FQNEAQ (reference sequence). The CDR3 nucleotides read TGTGCCAGCAGCCCCTTAGGGGCCGTAGCGGGATCCTACAATGAGCAGTTCTTC. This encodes CASSPLGAVAGSYNEQFF.

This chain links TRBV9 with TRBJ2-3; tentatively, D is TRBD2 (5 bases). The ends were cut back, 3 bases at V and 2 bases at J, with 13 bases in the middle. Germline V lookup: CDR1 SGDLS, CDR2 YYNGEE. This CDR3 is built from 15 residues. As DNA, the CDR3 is TGTGCCAGCAGCGAGGGAAGCGGTTACACAGATACGCAGTATTTT. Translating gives CASSEGSGYTDTQYF.

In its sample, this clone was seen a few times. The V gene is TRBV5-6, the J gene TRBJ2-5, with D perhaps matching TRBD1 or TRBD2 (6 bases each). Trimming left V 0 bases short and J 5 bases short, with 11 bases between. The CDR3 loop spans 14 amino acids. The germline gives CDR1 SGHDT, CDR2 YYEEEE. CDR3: CASSLVGGFETQYF. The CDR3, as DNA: TGTGCCAGCAGCTTGGTGGGGGGCTTTGAGACCCAGTACTTC. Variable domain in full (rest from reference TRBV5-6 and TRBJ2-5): DAGVTQSPTHLIKTRGQQVTLRCSPKSGHDTVSWYQQALGQGPQFIFQYYEEEERQRGNFPDRFSGHQFPNYSSELNVNALLLGDSALYLCASSLVGGFETQYFGPGTRLLVL.

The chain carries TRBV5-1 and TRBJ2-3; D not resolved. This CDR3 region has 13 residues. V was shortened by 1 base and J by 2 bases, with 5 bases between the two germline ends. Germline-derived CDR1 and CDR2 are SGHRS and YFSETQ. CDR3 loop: CASSLTHTDTQYF. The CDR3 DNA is TGCGCCAGCAGCTTGACCCACACAGATACGCAGTATTTT.

The CDR3 bases are TGTGCCAGCAGTGAAATGGGACAAGAGACCCAGTACTTC. Its protein product is CASSEMGQETQYF. This sequence joins TRBV2 and TRBJ2-5; D is undetermined. The germline V gene has CDR1 SNHLY and CDR2 FYNNEI. Between the trimmed V and J ends, which lost 2 bases and 2 bases, there was a span of 6 bases. The CDR3 length is 13 residues.

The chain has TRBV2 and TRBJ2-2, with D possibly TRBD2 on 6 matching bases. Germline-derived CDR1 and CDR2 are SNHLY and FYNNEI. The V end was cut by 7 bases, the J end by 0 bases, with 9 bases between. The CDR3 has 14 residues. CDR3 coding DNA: TGTGCCAGCATCGGGGGATCGAACACCGGGGAGCTGTTTTTT. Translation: CASIGGSNTGELFF.

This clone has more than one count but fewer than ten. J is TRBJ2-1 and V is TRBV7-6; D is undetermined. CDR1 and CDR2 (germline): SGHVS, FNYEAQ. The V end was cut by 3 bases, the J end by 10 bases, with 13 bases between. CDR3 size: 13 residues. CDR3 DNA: TGTGCCAGCAGCTTGTTCCGTTATCGGGAGCAGTTCTTC. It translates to CASSLFRYREQFF.